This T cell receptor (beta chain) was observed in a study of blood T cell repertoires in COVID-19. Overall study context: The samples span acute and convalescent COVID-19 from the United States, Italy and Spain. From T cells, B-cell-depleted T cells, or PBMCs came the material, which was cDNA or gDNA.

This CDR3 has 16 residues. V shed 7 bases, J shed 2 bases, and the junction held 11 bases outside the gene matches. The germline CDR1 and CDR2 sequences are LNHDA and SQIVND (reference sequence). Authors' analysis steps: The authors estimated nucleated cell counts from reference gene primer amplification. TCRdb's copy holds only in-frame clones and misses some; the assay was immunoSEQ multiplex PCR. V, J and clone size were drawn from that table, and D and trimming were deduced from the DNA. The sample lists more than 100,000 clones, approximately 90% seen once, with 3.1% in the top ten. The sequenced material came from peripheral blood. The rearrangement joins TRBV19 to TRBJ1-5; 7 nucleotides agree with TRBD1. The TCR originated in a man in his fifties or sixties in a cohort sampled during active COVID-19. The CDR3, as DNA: TGTGCCAGTACCCAGGGGGGAATTTATGGCAATCAGCCCCAGCATTTT. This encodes CASTQGGIYGNQPQHF.